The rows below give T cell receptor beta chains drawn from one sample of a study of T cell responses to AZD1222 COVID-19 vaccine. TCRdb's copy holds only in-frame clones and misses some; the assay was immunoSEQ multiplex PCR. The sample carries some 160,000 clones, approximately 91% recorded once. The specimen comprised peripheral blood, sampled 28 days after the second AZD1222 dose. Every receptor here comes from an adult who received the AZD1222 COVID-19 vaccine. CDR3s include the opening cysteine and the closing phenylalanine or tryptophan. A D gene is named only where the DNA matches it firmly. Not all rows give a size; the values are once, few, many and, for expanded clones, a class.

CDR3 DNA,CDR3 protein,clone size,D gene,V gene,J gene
TGCAGCGTTGGACAGGGAAACACTGAAGCTTTCTTT,CSVGQGNTEAFF,NA,TRBD1,TRBV29-1,TRBJ1-1
TGTGCCAGCAGTCCCTTTGGGGGCCAAGAGACCCAGTACTTC,CASSPFGGQETQYF,few,NA,TRBV6-2/TRBV6-3,TRBJ2-5
TGTGCCAGCAGCGTAGATGTGGGAACCTACGAGCAGTACTTC,CASSVDVGTYEQYF,NA,NA,TRBV9,TRBJ2-7
TGTGCCAGCTCGGTGGCGTCCGGGGAGCTGTTTTTT,CASSVASGELFF,NA,NA,TRBV18,TRBJ2-2
TGTGCCAGCAGCTTAGCGGGGGACTATGGCTACACCTTC,CASSLAGDYGYTF,once,NA,TRBV7-2,TRBJ1-2
TGTGCCAGAAGCGCCATATCTGGGGTCCTTAACTATGGCTACACCTTC,CARSAISGVLNYGYTF,NA,NA,TRBV5-3,TRBJ1-2
TGTGCCAGCAGCTCGGGATCTGGGAGAAACACCATATATTTT,CASSSGSGRNTIYF,NA,NA,TRBV9,TRBJ1-3
TGTGCCAGCAGGCGGACTAGCGGTTCCTACAATGAGCAGTTCTTC,CASRRTSGSYNEQFF,few,TRBD2,TRBV27,TRBJ2-1
TGTGCCAGCAGCTTAGGAGGAGGGGCCCGTGAAGCTTTCTTT,CASSLGGGAREAFF,NA,NA,TRBV7-2,TRBJ1-1
TGTGCCAGCAGTCCCTATGCTAGCGGGGGGGCTCGGGAGACCCAGTACTTC,CASSPYASGGARETQYF,NA,TRBD2,TRBV27,TRBJ2-5
TGTGCCAGCAGCGTCCCTAAGGAGGGGGCGTTCACTGAAGCTTTCTTT,CASSVPKEGAFTEAFF,NA,TRBD1,TRBV9,TRBJ1-1
TGTGCCAGCAGTCCTCTGAGAAGCGTCGGCCCCTCCTACGAGCAGTACTTC,CASSPLRSVGPSYEQYF,NA,NA,TRBV11-2,TRBJ2-7
TGCGCCAGCAGCTTGAACGGACCTAACTATGGCTACACCTTC,CASSLNGPNYGYTF,NA,NA,TRBV5-1,TRBJ1-2
TGTGCCAGCAGTCCTCCATGGGGGAGAGGAAGCCAAGAGACCCAGTACTTC,CASSPPWGRGSQETQYF,NA,NA,TRBV3-1/TRBV3-2,TRBJ2-5
TGCGCCAGCAGCCACCGGGACAGAGACTATGGCTACACCTTC,CASSHRDRDYGYTF,NA,TRBD1,TRBV4-1,TRBJ1-2
TGTGCCAGCAGCTGGGGGGGGAGGGGACCGCAGTACTTC,CASSWGGRGPQYF,NA,TRBD2,TRBV28,TRBJ2-7
TGTGCCAGCAGCTTGGAGCCCGACTATGGCTACACCTTC,CASSLEPDYGYTF,NA,NA,TRBV11-2,TRBJ1-2
TGTGCCAGCAGTGAGGCAGGGCGTGGGCCCCAGCATTTT,CASSEAGRGPQHF,NA,NA,TRBV6-2/TRBV6-3,TRBJ1-5
TGTGCCAGCAGTTACCGAACTAGTGAATACGAGCAGTACTTC,CASSYRTSEYEQYF,NA,NA,TRBV6-5,TRBJ2-7
TGCATAATACGGGACCGGGTGGGGAATGGCTACACCTTC,CIIRDRVGNGYTF,NA,NA,TRBV29-1,TRBJ1-2
TGTGCCAGCAGCTTGTGGACAGGGGGCTATGGCTACACCTTC,CASSLWTGGYGYTF,NA,TRBD1,TRBV5-6,TRBJ1-2
TGTGCCAGTAGGGGACAGGGGGCCGGGGAGCAGTACTTC,CASRGQGAGEQYF,NA,TRBD1,TRBV19,TRBJ2-7
TGTGCCAGCACCGGGGGGCGTCTCACTGAAGCTTTCTTT,CASTGGRLTEAFF,NA,NA,TRBV2,TRBJ1-1
TGTGCCACCAGCAGAGTCAATAGGGGTCGACGGAACACCGGGGAGCTGTTTTTT,CATSRVNRGRRNTGELFF,NA,NA,TRBV15,TRBJ2-2
TGTGCCAGCAGCCTCACAGGGTCCTATGGCTACACCTTC,CASSLTGSYGYTF,NA,NA,TRBV3-1/TRBV3-2,TRBJ1-2
TGCAGTGCTAGTTCCCCTGGGGGACTCATGAACACTGAAGCTTTCTTT,CSASSPGGLMNTEAFF,NA,NA,TRBV20-1,TRBJ1-1
TGTGCCAGTAGTGGGACAGGGAATGGAAACACCATATATTTT,CASSGTGNGNTIYF,NA,TRBD1,TRBV19,TRBJ1-3
TGTGCCAGCAGTATGGCAAGGGAGAACTATGGCTACACCTTC,CASSMARENYGYTF,NA,NA,TRBV7-2,TRBJ1-2
TGTGCCAGCAGCCATTACACGGCAACTAATGAAAAACTGTTTTTT,CASSHYTATNEKLFF,once,NA,TRBV7-9,TRBJ1-4
TGTGCCACCAGGGAAGTGAGCTCCTACAATGAGCAGTTCTTC,CATREVSSYNEQFF,NA,NA,TRBV15,TRBJ2-1
TGCAGCGTTGAACCCAGGGACAATGAAGCTTTCTTT,CSVEPRDNEAFF,NA,NA,TRBV29-1,TRBJ1-1
TGTGCCAGCAGGTACGAGGTGAACACTGAAGCTTTCTTT,CASRYEVNTEAFF,NA,NA,TRBV2,TRBJ1-1
TGTGCCAGTAGTATACTGGGAGGTGGGGAGCTGTTTTTT,CASSILGGGELFF,NA,NA,TRBV19,TRBJ2-2
TGTGCCAGCAGCCAAGGGTCGGGGAGGAACAATCAGCCCCAGCATTTT,CASSQGSGRNNQPQHF,NA,NA,TRBV3-1/TRBV3-2,TRBJ1-5
TGTGCCAGCTCACCTCAGACAGGGGCCGATGGCTACACCTTC,CASSPQTGADGYTF,NA,TRBD1,TRBV18,TRBJ1-2
TGTGCCAGCAGCAAAGGAGGGACACGCCGGGATAGCAATCAGCCCCAGCATTTT,CASSKGGTRRDSNQPQHF,NA,NA,TRBV21-1,TRBJ1-5
TGTGCCAGCAGCCAAGATCAAGGGGCCCGGGGCTACACCTTC,CASSQDQGARGYTF,few,NA,TRBV4-2,TRBJ1-2
TGTGCCAGTAAACTGGGGGGCGTGGGCAATCAGCCCCAGCATTTT,CASKLGGVGNQPQHF,NA,NA,TRBV28,TRBJ1-5
TGTGCTAGTGGTGTGACAGGGTTCACTGAAGCTTTCTTT,CASGVTGFTEAFF,NA,TRBD1,TRBV12-5,TRBJ1-1
TGTGCCAGCAAAGGGACGGCTGAAGCTTTCTTT,CASKGTAEAFF,NA,NA,TRBV2,TRBJ1-1
TGTGCCAGCAGTTACGGGGTTCTGAACACTGAAGCTTTCTTT,CASSYGVLNTEAFF,NA,NA,TRBV6-5,TRBJ1-1
TGTGCCAGTACCCTCGACAGGTATCAGCCCCAGCATTTT,CASTLDRYQPQHF,NA,NA,TRBV19,TRBJ1-5